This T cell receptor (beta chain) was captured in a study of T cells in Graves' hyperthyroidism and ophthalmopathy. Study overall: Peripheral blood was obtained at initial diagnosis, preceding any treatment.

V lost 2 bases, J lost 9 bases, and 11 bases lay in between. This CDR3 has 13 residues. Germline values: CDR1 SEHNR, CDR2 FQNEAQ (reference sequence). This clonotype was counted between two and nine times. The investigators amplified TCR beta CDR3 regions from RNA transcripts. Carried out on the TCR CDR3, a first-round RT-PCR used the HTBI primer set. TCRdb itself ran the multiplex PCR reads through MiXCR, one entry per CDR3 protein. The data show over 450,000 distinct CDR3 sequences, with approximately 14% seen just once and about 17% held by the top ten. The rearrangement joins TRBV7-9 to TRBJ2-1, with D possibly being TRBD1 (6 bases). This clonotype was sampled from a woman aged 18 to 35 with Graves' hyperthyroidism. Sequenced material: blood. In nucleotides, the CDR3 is TGTGCCAGCAGCTTACCGCAGGGGCGTGAGCAGTTCTTC. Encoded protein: CASSLPQGREQFF. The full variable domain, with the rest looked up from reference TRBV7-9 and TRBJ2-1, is DTGVSQNPRHKITKRGQNVTFRCDPISEHNRLYWYRQTLGQGPEFLTYFQNEAQLEKSRLLSDRFSAERPKGSFSTLEIQRTEQGDSAMYLCASSLPQGREQFFGPGTRLTVL.